The 19 T cell receptor beta chains below come from one sample, sequenced in a study of T-cell memory formation after mild COVID-19. TCRdb re-called the 5' RACE reads with MiXCR, one entry per CDR3 protein. The sample lists hundreds of thousands of distinct CDR3 sequences, under 20% occurring once. The sequencing input was PBMCs or a T cell subset sorted from them (not recorded which). The receptors derive from a man between 18 and 29 years old who had mild COVID-19 (a few samples of this study predate the infection). Cell type and time point are not known.

This clonotype was seen only a few times. The rearrangement links TRBV4-1 to TRBJ1-2; 7 bases map to TRBD1. Looked up from germline, CDR1 is MGHRA and CDR2 is YSYEKL. V lost 7 bases to trimming and J lost 2 bases; unmatched junction nucleotides: 10. There are 15 residues in the CDR3. The CDR3 DNA reads TGCGCCAGCAATGTCGAGGGGGCTAGGAACTATGGCTACACCTTC. Its protein is CASNVEGARNYGYTF.

This clonotype has only a few counts. The chain combines TRBV10-2 with TRBJ2-2; TRBD1 aligns across 9 bases. CDR3 length: 15 residues. Germline V CDR1 and CDR2: WSHSY, SAAADI. The V and J ends lost 5 bases and 6 bases, in that order; junction bases with no gene match: 7. CDR3 sequence (DNA): TGCGCCAGCAGTAACAGGGGGCTGAGTTCCGGGGAGCTGTTTTTT. Protein product: CASSNRGLSSGELFF.

V and J are TRBV12-3 or TRBV12-4 and TRBJ2-5, with D perhaps given as TRBD1 or TRBD2 (5 bases each). This CDR3 is 13 amino acids long. V gave up 8 bases and J gave up 5 bases, with 15 bases separating them. The DNA for the CDR3 is TGTGCCAGCGGACACGGGATGAAGGAGACCCAGTACTTC. Translation: CASGHGMKETQYF.

This clonotype has ten or more counts. The chain couples TRBV7-2 to TRBJ1-1; D ambiguous. Trimming removed 1 base from V and 4 bases from J, with 13 bases in between. The CDR3 spans 15 residues. Per germline, CDR1 SGHTA and CDR2 FQGNSA. The CDR3 DNA reads as TGTGCCAGCAGCTTAGAGCGGAGAGGCGGCACTGAAGCTTTCTTT. Protein: CASSLERRGGTEAFF.

The chain is built from TRBV28 and TRBJ2-3; no clear D gene. From germline, CDR1 is MDHEN and CDR2 SYDVKM. The CDR3 runs 12 residues. With 5 bases removed from V and 5 bases from J, the gap between germline ends came to 8 bases. For the CDR3, the DNA is TGTGCCAGCAGTCTTCCGAGAGATACGCAGTATTTT. Translation: CASSLPRDTQYF.

The chain recombines TRBV6-2 or TRBV6-3 with TRBJ2-1, with TRBD1 matching 7 bases. V was pared by 6 bases and J by 2 bases, with 4 bases of the junction left unmatched. The CDR3 runs to 14 residues. Looked up from germline, CDR1 is MNHEY and CDR2 is SVGEGT. CDR3 DNA: TGTGCCAGCAGGCCGGACAGGACCTACAATGAGCAGTTCTTC. Protein: CASRPDRTYNEQFF.

The chain links TRBV7-2 to TRBJ2-1; 7 nucleotides agree with TRBD2. Germline loops: CDR1 SGHTA, CDR2 FQGNSA. The J segment lost 3 bases and the V segment lost 6 bases, leaving 8 bases of the junction unmatched. The CDR3 runs to 15 residues. Here the CDR3 reads CASSLSGGGYNEQFF. The DNA for the CDR3 is TGTGCCAGCAGTTTAAGTGGCGGGGGCTACAATGAGCAGTTCTTC.

The gene calls are TRBV11-2 and TRBJ2-3; D is possibly TRBD2 (7 bases). This CDR3 region has 14 residues. Germline V lookup: CDR1 SGHAT, CDR2 FQNNGV. V gave up 5 bases and J gave up 5 bases, with 14 bases separating them. The CDR3 nucleotides are TGTGCCAGCAGCCAAGGGGGGGTACGAGATACGCAGTATTTT. It specifies CASSQGGVRDTQYF. Full variable domain (outside the CDR3, taken from reference TRBV11-2 and TRBJ2-3): EAGVAQSPRYKIIEKRQSVAFWCNPISGHATLYWYQQILGQGPKLLIQFQNNGVVDDSQLPKDRFSAERLKGVDSTLKIQPAKLEDSAVYLCASSQGGVRDTQYFGPGTRLTVL.

The chain employs TRBV10-2 and TRBJ2-5, with unresolved D. V lost 1 base to trimming and J lost 5 bases, with 11 bases between them. Per the germline V gene, CDR1 is WSHSY and CDR2 is SAAADI. The CDR3 length is 14 residues. CDR3 loop: CASSEWLTRETQYF. The CDR3 bases are TGCGCCAGCAGTGAGTGGTTGACCCGGGAGACCCAGTACTTC.

This clonotype occurred a few times. The V and J genes are TRBV15 and TRBJ1-1; D ambiguous. V was cut by 3 bases and J by 4 bases, with 15 bases left in between. The CDR3 is 15 amino acids. The germline CDR1 and CDR2 sequences are LNHNV and YYDKDF (reference sequence). CDR3 bases: TGTGCCACCAGCAGCTACCGGAGGGAGGCCACTGAAGCTTTCTTT. It codes for CATSSYRREATEAFF.

The V call is TRBV5-8, the J call TRBJ1-5; D ambiguous. V lost 4 bases, J lost 7 bases, and 15 bases lay in between. This CDR3 has 14 residues. Germline CDR1 SGHTS, CDR2 YDEGEE. The CDR3 is CASSVPSSGQPQHF. The CDR3 region has the DNA TGTGCCAGCAGCGTACCGTCTAGCGGGCAGCCCCAGCATTTT.

This clonotype was picked up a small number of times. The chain recombines TRBV7-2 with TRBJ2-5, with 9 bases matching TRBD2. CDR1 is SGHTA and CDR2 is FQGNSA in the germline V gene. The J segment lost 4 bases and the V segment lost 5 bases, leaving 8 bases of the junction unmatched. CDR3 length: 15 amino acids. The CDR3 DNA is TGTGCCAGCAGCCAGACCGGGACTAGCCGAGAGACCCAGTACTTC. Translating it yields CASSQTGTSRETQYF.

This clonotype was detected only a few times. The chain recombines TRBV4-3 with TRBJ2-1, with TRBD1 matching over 7 bases. This CDR3 is 14 amino acids long. After removal of 0 bases from V and 9 bases from J, the junction contained 5 bases not matched to a gene. Germline lookup yields CDR1 LGHNA and CDR2 YSLEER. The CDR3 loop reads CASSQDRGGREQFF. Written as DNA, the CDR3 is TGCGCCAGCAGCCAAGATCGAGGGGGCCGTGAGCAGTTCTTC.

The rearrangement uses TRBV12-3 or TRBV12-4 and TRBJ1-6; TRBD1 matches at 9 bases. V lost 6 bases, J lost 9 bases, and 3 bases stayed unmatched. The CDR3 sequence is 13 residues long. This CDR3 is CASRLQGASPLHF. The CDR3, as DNA: TGTGCCAGCAGGCTACAGGGGGCTTCACCCCTCCACTTT.

This clonotype was counted between two and nine times. V usage is TRBV20-1 and J usage is TRBJ2-3, with TRBD2 identical over 8 bases. Trimming at V came to 2 bases and at J to 0 bases, leaving 7 bases not matched to a gene. Germline V CDR1 and CDR2: DFQATT, SNEGSKA (reference sequence). This CDR3 has 16 amino acids. The CDR3 DNA reads as TGCAGTGCTAGAAGGAGGAGCGGGGGAAGCACAGATACGCAGTATTTT. This sequence encodes CSARRRSGGSTDTQYF.

This clonotype was detected ten times or more. The rearrangement uses TRBV3-1 and TRBJ1-2; D is ambiguous. This CDR3 has 14 amino acids. Germline CDR1 reads LGHDT; CDR2 reads YNNKEL (reference sequence). V was shortened by 0 bases and J by 8 bases, with 13 bases between the two germline ends. CDR3 bases: TGTGCCAGCAGCCAAGACAGTCTTTATAGCGGCTACACCTTC. Protein sequence: CASSQDSLYSGYTF.

Concerning this clonotype: Sequence at one end of the junction differs from germline and may be a read error. This sequence joins TRBV6-6 and TRBJ1-2; the D gene is possibly TRBD1 (6 bases). Germline lookup yields CDR1 MNHNY and CDR2 SVGAGI (reference sequence). This CDR3 contains 13 residues. CDR3 coding DNA: TGTGCCAGCAGCCGCTACAGGGACTACGGCTACACCTTC. As protein: CASSRYRDYGYTF.

This clonotype was seen only a few times. The chain combines TRBV6-2 or TRBV6-3 with TRBJ2-7; D is possibly TRBD1 (6 bases). The germline CDR1 and CDR2 sequences are MNHEY and SVGEGT. This CDR3 is built from 14 residues. The CDR3 DNA reads as TGTGCCAGCAAGAGACAGGCCCAGTATTACGATCAGTACGTC. Encoded protein: CASKRQAQYYDQYV.

Only a few counts were recorded for this clonotype. The J gene is TRBJ2-2, the V gene TRBV4-2, with 9 bases aligning to TRBD2. The CDR3 consists of 17 residues. Germline-derived CDR1 and CDR2 are LGHNA and YNFKEQ. After removal of 0 bases from V and 4 bases from J, the junction contained 6 bases not matched to a gene. The CDR3 here is CASSQDGSGGTTGELFF. CDR3 bases: TGTGCCAGCAGCCAAGATGGTAGCGGGGGAACCACCGGGGAGCTGTTTTTT.